This T cell receptor (beta chain) was identified in a study of T cells in Graves' hyperthyroidism and ophthalmopathy. TCR beta CDR3 region amplification was performed from RNA transcripts. The HTBI set primed first-round TCR CDR3 RT-PCR. TCRdb used MiXCR to reprocess the multiplex PCR reads, holding one entry per CDR3 protein. The sample includes hundreds of thousands of distinct CDR3 sequences, around 13% of them seen just once. On this clonotype itself: What it binds is unknown.

Pregnant or lactating patients were excluded, as were those with uncontrolled infection or other autoimmune disease. Isolation of PBMCs was performed on about 10 ml fresh peripheral blood. Findings and caveats of the study: A 13 V-J model separated ophthalmopathy from stable hyperthyroidism. A median around 6.4 months before onset, the model predicted ophthalmopathy.

What was sequenced was blood. The TCR comes from a young woman with Graves' hyperthyroidism.

CDR3 in amino acids: CSATTGGPYHNQPQHF. CDR3 sequence (DNA): TGCAGTGCAACGACAGGGGGCCCTTACCACAATCAGCCCCAGCATTTT. This chain connects TRBV20-1 to TRBJ1-5, with 10 bases lining up with TRBD1. Germline V lookup: CDR1 DFQATT, CDR2 SNEGSKA (reference sequence). V lost 6 bases, J lost 3 bases, and 11 bases stayed unmatched. The CDR3 is 16 residues long.